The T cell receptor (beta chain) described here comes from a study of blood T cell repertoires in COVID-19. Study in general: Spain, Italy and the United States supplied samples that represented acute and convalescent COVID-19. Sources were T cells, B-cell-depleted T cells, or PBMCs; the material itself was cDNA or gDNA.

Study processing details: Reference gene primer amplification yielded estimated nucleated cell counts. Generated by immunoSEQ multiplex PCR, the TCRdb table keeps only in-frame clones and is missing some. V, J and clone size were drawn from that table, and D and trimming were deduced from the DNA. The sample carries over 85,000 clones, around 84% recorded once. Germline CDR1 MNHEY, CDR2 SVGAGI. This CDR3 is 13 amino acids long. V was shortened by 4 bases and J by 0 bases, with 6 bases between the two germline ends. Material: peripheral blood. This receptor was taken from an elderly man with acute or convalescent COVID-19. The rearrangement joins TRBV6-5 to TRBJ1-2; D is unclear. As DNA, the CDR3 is TGTGCCAGCAGTTTGGCGGCTAACTATGGCTACACCTTC. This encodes CASSLAANYGYTF.